This T cell receptor (beta chain) was profiled in a study of T cell repertoires in cytomegalovirus infection (dated by TCRdb to between 2019 and 2020). With respect to the entire study: Donor HLA type was relevant to the analysis, because carriage of CMV infection together with the matching HLA type was indicated by public TCR beta signatures.

The CDR3 spans 14 residues, from the cysteine through the phenylalanine. Only the CDR3 portion is preserved as DNA: 42 bases, with reading frame beginning at the first base. For CDR1 and CDR2, the germline V gene lists SGHVS and FQNEAQ. V drops 1 base and J drops 10 bases, leaving 14 bases in between. The instrument given in TCRdb is Illumina HiSeq 1500. TCRdb itself trimmed the public reads at Q25 with fastp, ran MiXCR and retained productive beta chains. Under each unique CDR3 protein, matching rows form one entry showing the most common genes and DNA. This sample gives around 740,000 distinct CDR3 sequences in total; roughly a third of them show up just once. The top ten constitute roughly 2.8% of the sample. Paper-wide results and their limitations: In both this cohort and an independent roughly 350-donor cohort, the cumulative frequency of public TCR beta family members distinguished carriers of CMV infection plus the relevant HLA type. In the ex vivo response, HLA-C-restricted CMV-specific TCR beta clonotypes were dominant, and in two of eight donors the single most frequent clonotype came from this HLA-C-restricted group.

Note on this clonotype: Its recognized antigen is unknown. No much larger clonotype is one base removed from it; base qualities were not supplied.

This sequence originates from a human donor in good health (CMV status not recorded). Some clones in this sample may be carry-over from other donors' samples. Sequencing was carried out using PBMCs. This chain joins TRBV7-8 to TRBJ2-1; confidence is insufficient to name the D gene. The CDR3 loop reads CASSLDSVGREQFF. DNA sequence: TGTGCCAGCAGCTTAGATTCGGTGGGCAGGGAGCAGTTCTTC.